This is a list of T cell receptor beta chains from one sample in a study of blood T cell repertoires in COVID-19. Assay used: immunoSEQ multiplex PCR; TCRdb lists only in-frame clones, some missing. The sample lists some 71,000 clones; over 65% were seen once. Sequenced material: peripheral blood. The receptors come from a woman in her 70s with acute or convalescent COVID-19. Both conserved end residues are part of each CDR3. D genes are given only for firm matches. The size entry is marked missing in some rows and otherwise reads once, few, many or a size class.

clone_size j_call v_call d_call cdr3_aa cdr3_nt
once TRBJ2-5 TRBV30 TRBD1 CAWSAITGGMETQYF TGTGCCTGGAGTGCCATTACAGGGGGCATGGAGACCCAGTACTTC
NA TRBJ1-1 TRBV19 NA CASSVDNRRNTEAFF TGTGCCAGTAGCGTTGATAACAGGAGGAACACTGAAGCTTTCTTT
NA TRBJ2-1 TRBV19 NA CASSIDGGRYNEQFF TGTGCCAGTAGTATAGACGGGGGTCGCTACAATGAGCAGTTCTTC
NA TRBJ2-5 TRBV7-2 NA CASSLGPPETQYF TGTGCCAGCAGCTTAGGGCCGCCAGAGACCCAGTACTTC
NA TRBJ2-1 TRBV6-5 TRBD1 CASSSRGTGKFF TGTGCCAGCAGTAGTAGGGGGACAGGGAAGTTCTTC
NA TRBJ2-5 TRBV5-8 TRBD1 CASSQVQGALETQYF TGTGCCAGCAGCCAGGTTCAGGGGGCATTAGAGACCCAGTACTTC
NA TRBJ1-3 TRBV18 NA CASSPQGDSGNTIYF TGTGCCAGCTCACCACAAGGGGACTCTGGAAACACCATATATTTT
NA TRBJ2-2 TRBV6-6 TRBD1 CASSYSDRAGGELFF TGTGCCAGCAGTTACTCGGACAGGGCGGGCGGGGAGCTGTTTTTT
NA TRBJ2-1 TRBV30 TRBD1 CAWSPDRHNEQFF TGTGCCTGGAGTCCGGACAGGCACAATGAGCAGTTCTTC
once TRBJ1-4 TRBV29-1 NA CSGRDTSNEKLFF TGCAGCGGCCGGGACACTTCAAATGAAAAACTGTTTTTT
few TRBJ1-6 TRBV3-1/TRBV3-2 NA CASSPAATGDSPLHF TGTGCCAGCAGCCCCGCGGCTACAGGAGATTCACCCCTCCACTTT
NA TRBJ2-3 TRBV5-4 NA CASSQEQGISDTQYF TGTGCCAGCAGCCAGGAACAGGGTATATCAGATACGCAGTATTTT
NA TRBJ2-3 TRBV14 NA CASSPPATDTQYF TGTGCCAGCAGTCCGCCCGCGACAGATACGCAGTATTTT
NA TRBJ1-5 TRBV28 NA CASSLRQGRNQPQHF TGTGCCAGCAGTTTACGCCAGGGGCGCAATCAGCCCCAGCATTTT
NA TRBJ2-1 TRBV7-3 NA CASSLRAYNEQFF TGTGCCAGCAGCTTAAGAGCTTACAATGAGCAGTTCTTC
NA TRBJ1-1 TRBV10-3 TRBD1 CAISGPGQGGTEAFF TGTGCCATCAGTGGCCCGGGACAGGGAGGTACTGAAGCTTTCTTT
NA TRBJ2-1 TRBV4-2 TRBD2 CASSQLLAGVNEQFF TGTGCCAGCAGCCAATTACTAGCGGGAGTTAATGAGCAGTTCTTC
many TRBJ2-5 TRBV14 NA CASSQDWSGDTQYF TGTGCCAGCAGCCAAGATTGGTCAGGGGATACCCAGTACTTC
NA TRBJ1-5 TRBV19 TRBD1 CASSTKGQGSQPQHF TGTGCCAGTAGTACGAAAGGACAGGGAAGTCAGCCCCAGCATTTT
NA TRBJ2-7 TRBV20-1 TRBD2 CSTSGRIEQYF TGCAGTACTAGCGGGAGGATCGAGCAGTACTTC
NA TRBJ1-2 TRBV5-4 TRBD1 CASSLGQGAYGYTF TGTGCCAGCAGCTTAGGACAGGGGGCCTATGGCTACACCTTC
NA TRBJ1-1 TRBV2 TRBD1 CASNAAGQATEAFF TGTGCCAGCAATGCCGCCGGACAGGCCACTGAAGCTTTCTTT
NA TRBJ2-1 TRBV12-3/TRBV12-4 NA CASSFYRNEQFF TGTGCCAGCAGTTTCTATCGGAATGAGCAGTTCTTC
NA TRBJ2-5 TRBV19 NA CASSIDHRRETQYF TGTGCCAGTAGTATAGATCACAGAAGAGAGACCCAGTACTTC
NA TRBJ1-2 TRBV28 TRBD1 CASSFLDRVRAGYTF TGTGCCAGCAGCTTTCTGGACAGGGTGAGGGCCGGCTACACCTTC
NA TRBJ1-1 TRBV4-1 TRBD1 CASSRSGGTGDTEAFF TGCGCCAGCAGCCGCTCCGGCGGGACAGGGGATACTGAAGCTTTCTTT
NA TRBJ2-5 TRBV7-2 TRBD2 CASSPQRGTQETQYF TGTGCCAGCAGCCCTCAGCGGGGGACTCAAGAGACCCAGTACTTC
NA TRBJ2-1 TRBV19 TRBD2 CASRGGGAEVVRNEQFF TGTGCCAGTAGGGGCGGGGGGGCTGAAGTGGTACGCAATGAGCAGTTCTTC
NA TRBJ1-2 TRBV6-6 TRBD1 CASSYPRQGSNYGYTF TGTGCCAGCAGTTACCCTAGACAGGGTTCTAACTATGGCTACACCTTC
NA TRBJ2-7 TRBV5-5 NA CASSLVGRAYSYEQYF TGTGCCAGCAGCTTGGTCGGCAGGGCCTACTCCTACGAGCAGTACTTC
NA TRBJ2-5 TRBV28 TRBD2 CASSLPGGPETQYF TGTGCCAGCAGTTTACCGGGAGGGCCGGAGACCCAGTACTTC
NA TRBJ1-1 TRBV9 NA CASSVGAGTEAFF TGTGCCAGCAGCGTAGGGGCCGGGACAGAAGCTTTCTTT
NA TRBJ2-6 TRBV15 NA CATKGAGANVLTF TGTGCCACCAAGGGGGCTGGGGCCAACGTCCTGACTTTC
NA TRBJ1-2 TRBV20-1 NA CSASPRDGYTF TGCAGTGCTTCCCCGAGGGATGGCTACACCTTC
NA TRBJ2-5 TRBV6-5 TRBD2 CASSYSGGLQETQYF TGTGCCAGCAGTTACAGCGGGGGCCTTCAAGAGACCCAGTACTTC
NA TRBJ1-5 TRBV5-8 TRBD1 CASSLVIGTGDNQPQHF TGTGCCAGCAGCTTGGTTATAGGGACAGGGGACAATCAGCCCCAGCATTTT
NA TRBJ2-2 TRBV5-4 NA CASSLALTGAELFF TGTGCCAGCAGCTTGGCCTTGACAGGAGCAGAGCTGTTTTTT
NA TRBJ2-3 TRBV6-1 NA CASSEALWGQGNTDTQYF TGTGCCAGCAGTGAAGCGCTTTGGGGACAAGGCAACACAGATACGCAGTATTTT
NA TRBJ1-2 TRBV3-1/TRBV3-2 TRBD1 CASSRTGGGGGYTF TGTGCCAGCAGCCGGACAGGGGGAGGTGGTGGCTACACCTTC
NA TRBJ2-6 TRBV7-2 NA CASSSTWANVLTF TGTGCCAGCAGCTCTACCTGGGCCAACGTCCTGACTTTC
NA TRBJ1-1 TRBV27 NA CASSLGRHSEAFF TGTGCCAGCAGTTTGGGTAGACATTCTGAAGCTTTCTTT
NA TRBJ1-1 TRBV3-1/TRBV3-2 TRBD1 CASSPKGQPNTEAFF TGTGCCAGCAGCCCCAAGGGACAGCCGAACACTGAAGCTTTCTTT
NA TRBJ2-5 TRBV27 NA CASSFGQRETQYF TGTGCCAGCAGTTTTGGACAGAGGGAGACCCAGTACTTC
NA TRBJ2-7 TRBV28 NA CASSLWTTGRRYEQYF TGTGCCAGCAGTTTATGGACAACAGGGCGAAGATACGAGCAGTACTTC
NA TRBJ2-4 TRBV7-2 NA CASSVGGLGNIQYF TGTGCCAGCAGCGTCGGGGGTTTAGGGAACATTCAGTACTTC
NA TRBJ1-4 TRBV19 TRBD1 CASSALTGATNEKLFF TGTGCCAGTAGTGCCCTGACAGGGGCAACTAATGAAAAACTGTTTTTT
NA TRBJ2-1 TRBV3-1/TRBV3-2 NA CASSQSEISYNEQFF TGTGCCAGCAGCCAATCAGAAATCTCCTACAATGAGCAGTTCTTC
NA TRBJ1-4 TRBV11-2 NA CASSLVPGEKLFF TGTGCCAGCAGCTTAGTACCGGGGGAAAAACTGTTTTTT
NA TRBJ1-5 TRBV5-6 NA CASSLAATINQPQHF TGTGCCAGCAGCTTGGCCGCAACTATCAATCAGCCCCAGCATTTT
NA TRBJ2-5 TRBV18 NA CASLPSDPYQETQYF TGTGCCAGCCTCCCTAGCGACCCGTACCAAGAGACCCAGTACTTC